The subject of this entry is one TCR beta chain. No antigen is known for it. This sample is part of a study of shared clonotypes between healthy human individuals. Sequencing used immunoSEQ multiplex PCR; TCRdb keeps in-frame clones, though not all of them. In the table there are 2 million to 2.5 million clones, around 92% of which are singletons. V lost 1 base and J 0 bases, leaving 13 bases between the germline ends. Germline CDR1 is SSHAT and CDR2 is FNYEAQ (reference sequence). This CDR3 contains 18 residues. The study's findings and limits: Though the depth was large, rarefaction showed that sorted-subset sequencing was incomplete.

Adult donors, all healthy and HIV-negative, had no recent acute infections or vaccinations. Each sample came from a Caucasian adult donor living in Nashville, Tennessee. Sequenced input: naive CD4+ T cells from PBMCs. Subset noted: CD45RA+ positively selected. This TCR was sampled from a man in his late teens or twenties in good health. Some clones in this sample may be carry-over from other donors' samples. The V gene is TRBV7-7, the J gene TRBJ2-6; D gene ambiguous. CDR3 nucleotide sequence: TGTGCCAGCAGCTTAGGCCTACAATCGAGCTCTGGGGCCAACGTCCTGACTTTC. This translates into CASSLGLQSSSGANVLTF.